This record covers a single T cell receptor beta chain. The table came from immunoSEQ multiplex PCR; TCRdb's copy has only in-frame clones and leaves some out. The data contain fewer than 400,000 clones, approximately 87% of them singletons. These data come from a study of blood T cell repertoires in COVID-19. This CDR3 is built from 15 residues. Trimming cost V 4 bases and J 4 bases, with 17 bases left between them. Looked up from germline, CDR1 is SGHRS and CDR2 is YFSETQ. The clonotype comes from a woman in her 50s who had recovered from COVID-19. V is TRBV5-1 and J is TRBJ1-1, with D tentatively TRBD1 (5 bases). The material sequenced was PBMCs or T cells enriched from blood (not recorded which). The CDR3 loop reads CASSQNQGGGTEAFF. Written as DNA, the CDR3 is TGCGCCAGCAGCCAAAATCAGGGCGGGGGCACTGAAGCTTTCTTT.